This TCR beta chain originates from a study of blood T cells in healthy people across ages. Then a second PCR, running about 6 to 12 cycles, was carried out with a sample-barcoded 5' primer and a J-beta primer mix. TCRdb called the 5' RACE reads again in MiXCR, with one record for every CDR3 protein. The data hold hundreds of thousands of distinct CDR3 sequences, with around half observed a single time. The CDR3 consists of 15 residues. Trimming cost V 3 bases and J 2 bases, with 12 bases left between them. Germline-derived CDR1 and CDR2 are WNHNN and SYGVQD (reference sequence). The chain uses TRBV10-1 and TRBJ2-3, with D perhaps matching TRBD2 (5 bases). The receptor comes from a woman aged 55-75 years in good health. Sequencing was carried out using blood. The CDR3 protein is CASSEVTGITDTQYF. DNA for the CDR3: TGCGCCAGCAGTGAAGTGACGGGGATCACAGATACGCAGTATTTT.